The clone carrying this TCR beta chain has a handful of counts. The antigen is unknown. The record originates from a study of CD8 T cells in ankylosing spondylitis. This CDR3 spans 13 amino acids. V was cut by 5 bases and J by 4 bases, with 10 bases left in between. Germline V gene lookup returns CDR1 KGHDR and CDR2 SFDVKD. General observations from the study: Disease-linked clones reportedly showed significant enrichment in matched ankylosing spondylitis synovial fluid. Ankylosing spondylitis blood seemed to carry a telltale TCR beta motif made of about 8 highly homologous variants. Previously reported in reactive arthritis synovial fluid and blood were some of the motif variants.

As the method for making TCR beta libraries, quantitative 5'-RACE with molecular barcodes was used. TCRdb reprocessed the 5' RACE reads with MiXCR, giving one entry per CDR3 protein. The table includes around 450,000 distinct CDR3 sequences, 20% to 30% detected once. V and J are TRBV24-1 and TRBJ2-5; D not resolved. The TCR was taken from a male donor with ankylosing spondylitis. The sample taken for sequencing was blood, either unsorted or a sorted T cell fraction (not recorded which). Here the CDR3 reads CATSAAGRETQYF. Written as DNA, the CDR3 is TGTGCCACCAGTGCCGCTGGAAGAGAGACCCAGTACTTC.